One and the same sample provided the 10 T cell receptor beta chains below, sequenced in a study of human T cells and chemical hapten exposure (dated by TCRdb to 2020 to 2023). The time point label, as the study defines it: pre-sensitization, week 0. In light of the paper, this sample's treatment or condition label describes: therapeutic diphenylcyclopropenone sensitization with weekly scalp DPC. Libraries were prepared through RACE. Reads for this sample came from a NextSeq 500. TCRdb applied fastp at Q25 and MiXCR to the public reads, then kept only in-frame beta chains. Identical CDR3 proteins give one entry, which carries the most common genes and DNA. The sample profile shows 150,000 to 200,000 distinct CDR3 sequences; under 35% of them were found once. The biggest ten clones account for 2.5% to 3.5% of the sample. The sequencing used whole blood, collected in connection with sensitization to the hapten diphenylcyclopropenone (DPC). The receptors were gathered from a woman in her 30s with alopecia areata. Some clones in this sample may be carry-over from other donors' samples.

V gene TRBV20-1 combines with J gene TRBJ1-2; 7 nucleotides match TRBD1. V lost 0 bases to trimming and J lost 4 bases; unmatched junction nucleotides: 14. The CDR3 is 17 amino acids. The germline gives CDR1 DFQATT, CDR2 SNEGSKA (reference sequence). CDR3 nucleotide sequence: TGCAGTGCTAGAGATCAGGCCTTAGGGGCAGGGGGCTATGGCTACACCTTC. Residues: CSARDQALGAGGYGYTF.

This clonotype has just a few counts. The chain couples TRBV29-1 to TRBJ2-7; D remains ambiguous. The CDR3 sequence is 12 residues long. Germline loops: CDR1 SQVTM, CDR2 ANQGSEA. The V gene lost 4 bases and the J gene lost 0 bases, with 7 bases spanning the gap. The CDR3 reads CSVAKSSYEQYF. CDR3 in DNA: TGCAGCGTTGCGAAAAGCTCCTACGAGCAGTACTTC.

This clonotype was observed a few times. The chain combines TRBV29-1 with TRBJ2-7, with no clear D. The V end lost 4 bases, the J end lost 7 bases, and 17 bases lay between the germline ends. Looked up from germline, CDR1 is SQVTM and CDR2 is ANQGSEA. The CDR3 consists of 13 residues. The CDR3 spells CSVGLRLSAEQYF. In DNA, the CDR3 is TGCAGCGTTGGGTTGAGGTTGTCGGCTGAGCAGTACTTC.

This clonotype was observed a few times. This sequence joins TRBV28 and TRBJ2-3; 7 nucleotides align to TRBD1. J lost 8 bases, V lost 6 bases, and 14 bases had no gene match. There are 15 residues in the CDR3. Germline V gene data show CDR1 as MDHEN and CDR2 as SYDVKM. This CDR3 reads CASSPPRGLMVTQYF. In DNA, the CDR3 is TGTGCCAGCAGCCCCCCCAGGGGGTTGATGGTTACGCAGTATTTT.

The chain employs TRBV30 and TRBJ1-4; 7 bases map to TRBD1. The CDR3 is 15 amino acids. V trimming: 2 bases; J trimming: 6 bases; junction bases outside the gene matches: 9. Germline CDR1 is GTSNPN and CDR2 is SVGIG (reference sequence). CDR3 sequence: CAWSTTDRVDEKLFF. The CDR3 DNA reads TGTGCCTGGAGTACGACCGACAGGGTCGATGAAAAACTGTTTTTT.

This clonotype was found once. The V call is TRBV20-1, the J call TRBJ2-3; D is unclear. This CDR3 comprises 15 residues. The germline gives CDR1 DFQATT, CDR2 SNEGSKA (reference sequence). V was cut by 4 bases and J by 2 bases, with 16 bases left in between. The CDR3 DNA is TGCAGTGCTATCAGCAGCGCAACCTTCACAGATACGCAGTATTTT. Amino acids: CSAISSATFTDTQYF.

The chain couples TRBV5-4 to TRBJ2-3, with 13 positions matching TRBD2. Germline loops: CDR1 SGHNT, CDR2 YYREEE (reference sequence). This CDR3 region has 19 residues. The junction had 12 bases not matched to a gene; V was cut back by 5 bases and J by 0 bases. CDR3 sequence: CASRPGTSGIPTSTDTQYF. CDR3 nucleotides: TGTGCCAGCAGACCCGGGACTAGCGGGATCCCGACTAGCACAGATACGCAGTATTTT.

With regard to this clonotype: A much bigger clone sits one base away, suggesting this may be a read error. This chain uses TRBV7-6 with TRBJ2-6, with D uncertain. The V gene lost 5 bases and the J gene lost 5 bases, with 4 bases spanning the gap. The CDR3 consists of 12 residues. CDR1 and CDR2 (germline): SGHVS, FNYEAQ. CDR3 region: CASSTRANVLTF. The CDR3 DNA follows: TGTGCCAGCAGCACTCGGGCCAACGTCCTGACTTTC.

This clonotype showed up just once. The genes are TRBV20-1 and TRBJ1-5; D possibly corresponds to TRBD1 (5 bases). The CDR3 covers 15 residues. Trimming left V 6 bases short and J 2 bases short, with 17 bases between. CDR1 and CDR2 (germline): DFQATT, SNEGSKA (reference sequence). CDR3 residues: CSAVPREYGNQPQHF. CDR3 sequence (DNA): TGCAGTGCCGTCCCCAGGGAGTACGGCAATCAGCCCCAGCATTTT.

The chain recombines TRBV29-1 with TRBJ1-1; 7 bases fit TRBD1. CDR3 size: 15 residues. Per germline, CDR1 SQVTM and CDR2 ANQGSEA. Trimming removed 7 bases from V and 0 bases from J; junction bases left unmatched: 11. The CDR3 DNA is TGCAGCGCCCGGAACCGGCAGGGGGTGAACACTGAAGCTTTCTTT. Protein: CSARNRQGVNTEAFF.